The 29 T cell receptor beta chains given below trace back to one sample, sequenced in a study of blood T cell repertoires in COVID-19. TCRdb's copy holds only in-frame clones and misses some; the assay was immunoSEQ multiplex PCR. The data hold roughly 430,000 clones, with approximately 85% observed a single time. Material for sequencing was PBMCs or T cells enriched from blood (not recorded which). These receptors all stem from a woman aged 40 to 49 with acute COVID-19.

The chain has TRBV6-9 and TRBJ2-7; TRBD1 agrees at 7 bases. Losses at the gene ends were 2 bases for V and 2 bases for J; bases not matched to a gene: 9. This CDR3 has 16 residues. Germline V gene lookup returns CDR1 MNHGY and CDR2 SVAAGI. This CDR3 is CASSYPPQTGTYEQYF. The CDR3 DNA is TGTGCCAGCAGTTATCCACCCCAGACAGGGACCTACGAGCAGTACTTC.

The chain couples TRBV9 to TRBJ2-7, with TRBD1 matching 7 bases. The V gene end was trimmed by 3 bases and the J gene end by 4 bases; junction bases not matched to a gene: 10. Germline V gives CDR1 SGDLS, CDR2 YYNGEE. The CDR3 has 15 amino acids. This chain's CDR3 is CASSDGPGQFYEQYF. CDR3 sequence (DNA): TGTGCCAGCAGCGACGGACCGGGACAGTTTTACGAGCAGTACTTC.

Concerning this clone: The same CDR3 arises from other DNA sequences in this sample as well. The V and J genes are TRBV30 and TRBJ1-5, with 8 bases identical to TRBD1. The V and J ends lost 4 bases and 7 bases, in that order; junction bases with no gene match: 6. The V gene's germline CDR1 is GTSNPN and CDR2 SVGIG (reference sequence). The CDR3 runs 13 residues. The CDR3: CAWTDRDGQPQHF. CDR3 bases: TGTGCCTGGACGGACAGGGACGGACAGCCCCAGCATTTT.

This rearrangement joins TRBV27 to TRBJ1-4, with a tentative D call TRBD1 (6 bases). In germline, CDR1 is MNHEY, CDR2 SMNVEV (reference sequence). The CDR3 spans 15 residues. The V end was cut by 6 bases, the J end by 7 bases, with 18 bases between. The CDR3 nucleotides are TGTGCCAGCAGGGGTGGGGGGGGCAGCGGTGAAAAACTGTTTTTT. Protein: CASRGGGGSGEKLFF.

The chain links TRBV2 to TRBJ2-5; TRBD2 is a possible D gene (6 bases). This CDR3 region has 16 residues. Germline CDR1 and CDR2: SNHLY and FYNNEI. V lost 3 bases to trimming and J lost 5 bases, with 19 bases between them. The CDR3 coding sequence is TGTGCCAGCAGTGACAGCGCACGGACTATTATGGAGACCCAGTACTTC. The encoded protein is CASSDSARTIMETQYF.

The gene calls are TRBV5-4 and TRBJ2-3, with a tentative D call TRBD1 (6 bases). Trimming pared 4 bases from V and 2 bases from J, leaving 17 bases between. Germline V gene data show CDR1 as SGHNT and CDR2 as YYREEE (reference sequence). This CDR3 contains 16 residues. The CDR3 sequence: CASSETRQVNTDTQYF. For the CDR3, the DNA is TGTGCCAGCAGCGAAACCCGACAGGTTAACACAGATACGCAGTATTTT.

The chain employs TRBV24-1 and TRBJ2-7; TRBD2 is a possible D gene (5 bases). Germline V CDR1 and CDR2: KGHDR, SFDVKD. The ends were cut back, 9 bases at V and 3 bases at J, with 17 bases in the middle. The CDR3 runs 14 residues. DNA of the CDR3: TGTGCCACCGACAACAACGACGGAGGCTACGAGCAGTACTTC. It yields the protein CATDNNDGGYEQYF.

This chain connects TRBV5-1 to TRBJ2-1, with D possibly being TRBD1 (6 bases). Trimming pared 3 bases from V and 6 bases from J, leaving 10 bases between. Germline V lookup: CDR1 SGHRS, CDR2 YFSETQ. This CDR3 spans 13 amino acids. CDR3 loop: CASSSQGINEQFF. DNA of the CDR3: TGCGCCAGCAGCTCACAGGGTATCAATGAGCAGTTCTTC.

In the case of this clone: Different DNA sequences within this sample yield the same CDR3. The V and J genes are TRBV30 and TRBJ1-3; TRBD1 matches 7 bases. Germline trimming cut 5 bases from V and 4 bases from J; bases unmatched to any gene: 2. CDR1 GTSNPN and CDR2 SVGIG come from the germline V gene (reference sequence). The CDR3 contains 12 residues. This CDR3 reads CAWGTVGNTIYF. CDR3 in DNA: TGTGCCTGGGGGACAGTCGGAAACACCATATATTTT. The complete variable domain, with remaining parts taken from reference TRBV30 and TRBJ1-3, reads SQTIHQWPATLVQPVGSPLSLECTVEGTSNPNLYWYRQAAGRGLQLLFYSVGIGQISSEVPQNLSASRPQDRQFILSSKKLLLSDSGFYLCAWGTVGNTIYFGEGSWLTVV.

The rearrangement links TRBV7-9 to TRBJ1-2; D is uncertain. The CDR3 is 15 amino acids. Germline CDR1 is SEHNR and CDR2 is FQNEAQ (reference sequence). V lost 4 bases and J 0 bases, leaving 12 bases between the germline ends. CDR3 protein: CASSSRESANYGYTF. DNA for the CDR3: TGTGCCAGCAGCTCCCGGGAATCGGCTAACTATGGCTACACCTTC.

The chain combines TRBV12-3 or TRBV12-4 with TRBJ2-7; 8 bases line up with TRBD1. The CDR3 totals 12 residues. V lost 6 bases and J lost 6; bases outside the gene matches: 4. The DNA of the CDR3 is TGTGCCAGCAGGAGGACAGGGTCCGAGCAGTACTTC. Amino acid sequence: CASRRTGSEQYF.

The chain recombines TRBV6-1 with TRBJ1-5; D may be TRBD1 (5 bases). Trimming left V 0 bases short and J 9 bases short, with 9 bases between. The CDR3 has 13 amino acids. Per germline, CDR1 MNHNS and CDR2 SASEGT. The CDR3, as DNA: TGTGCCAGCAGTGAAGCGACAGCGGGGCCCCAGCATTTT. It is translated as CASSEATAGPQHF.

This clone was seen at least ten times. The V call is TRBV29-1, the J call TRBJ1-1; TRBD1 aligns across 7 bases. Losses at the gene ends were 7 bases for V and 0 bases for J; bases not matched to a gene: 8. Germline loops: CDR1 SQVTM, CDR2 ANQGSEA. CDR3 length: 14 residues. CDR3 nucleotides: TGCAGCGGGGTGGGGACAGCCATGAACACTGAAGCTTTCTTT. Its protein product is CSGVGTAMNTEAFF.

The rearrangement joins TRBV10-2 to TRBJ2-3; no clear D gene. Trimming removed 7 bases from V and 1 base from J, with 12 bases in between. CDR3 size: 14 residues. Germline V CDR1 and CDR2: WSHSY, SAAADI. CDR3 DNA sequence: TGCGCCAGCACAAAAGAGGCTGGCACAGATACGCAGTATTTT. Translating it yields CASTKEAGTDTQYF.

This clone was seen just once. V and J are TRBV19 and TRBJ2-5, with a possible D match to TRBD2 (6 bases). V lost 3 bases to trimming and J lost 2 bases, with 10 bases between them. There are 14 residues in the CDR3. Germline CDR1 and CDR2: LNHDA and SQIVND (reference sequence). Written as DNA, the CDR3 is TGTGCCAGTAGTATGGGGGGACCTCAAGAGACCCAGTACTTC. Translated: CASSMGGPQETQYF. The full variable domain, its missing parts supplied by reference TRBV19 and TRBJ2-5, is DGGITQSPKYLFRKEGQNVTLSCEQNLNHDAMYWYRQDPGQGLRLIYYSQIVNDFQKGDIAEGYSVSREKKESFPLTVTSAQKNPTAFYLCASSMGGPQETQYFGPGTRLLVL.

There are a few counts of this clone. The chain uses TRBV7-9 and TRBJ1-1; D is possibly TRBD1 (5 bases). The length of the CDR3 is 14 residues. Germline CDR1 and CDR2: SEHNR and FQNEAQ (reference sequence). Trimming pared 5 bases from V and 5 bases from J, leaving 15 bases between. The CDR3 loop is CASSTSREGTEAFF. CDR3 DNA: TGTGCCAGCAGCACTTCCAGGGAAGGGACTGAAGCTTTCTTT.

V and J are TRBV5-1 and TRBJ2-3; D gene ambiguous. CDR1 SGHRS and CDR2 YFSETQ come from the germline V gene. The CDR3 extends over 12 amino acids. Trimming removed 6 bases from V and 1 base from J, with 6 bases in between. The CDR3 region has the DNA TGCGCCAGCAATCGGGGCACAGATACGCAGTATTTT. It translates to CASNRGTDTQYF.

The chain carries TRBV27 and TRBJ1-5; TRBD1 matches at 7 bases. This CDR3 contains 15 residues. Looked up from germline, CDR1 is MNHEY and CDR2 is SMNVEV (reference sequence). V lost 3 bases and J lost 3; bases outside the gene matches: 5. CDR3 sequence (DNA): TGTGCCAGCAGTTTTTCTGGGACAGACAATCAGCCCCAGCATTTT. Translating it yields CASSFSGTDNQPQHF.

The chain employs TRBV9 and TRBJ1-1; a weak D match, TRBD1 (5 bases). The CDR3 sequence is 13 residues long. Trimming pared 4 bases from V and 2 bases from J, leaving 9 bases between. Germline V gene lookup returns CDR1 SGDLS and CDR2 YYNGEE. CDR3 DNA sequence: TGTGCCAGCAGCCGACAGTCAAACACTGAAGCTTTCTTT. It translates to CASSRQSNTEAFF.

The chain uses TRBV19 and TRBJ1-5; D unresolved. With 3 bases removed from V and 6 bases from J, the gap between germline ends came to 12 bases. The CDR3 runs 14 residues. Germline CDR1 reads LNHDA; CDR2 reads SQIVND (reference sequence). The CDR3 is CASSILGFGQPQHF. DNA for the CDR3: TGTGCCAGTAGTATTCTGGGCTTCGGTCAGCCCCAGCATTTT.

In the case of this clone: At one end, the junction sequence differs from germline, possibly due to a read error. The CDR3 nucleotides read TGTGCCAGCAGTCCCACCGGGACAGGGGGTTACGGGCAGTACTTC. Translating it yields CASSPTGTGGYGQYF. The rearrangement links TRBV27 to TRBJ2-7, with 11 bases fitting TRBD1. Germline-derived CDR1 and CDR2 are MNHEY and SMNVEV (reference sequence). This CDR3 has 15 residues.

The gene calls are TRBV7-9 and TRBJ1-1; D may be TRBD1 (6 bases). The CDR3 sequence is 12 residues long. With 2 bases removed from V and 7 bases from J, the gap between germline ends came to 8 bases. Germline V gene data show CDR1 as SEHNR and CDR2 as FQNEAQ (reference sequence). In DNA form, the CDR3 reads TGTGCCAGCAGCTTAAAAGGGGGTGAAGCTTTCTTT. Translation gives CASSLKGGEAFF.

This chain joins TRBV19 and TRBJ2-6, with TRBD2 as a possible D gene (6 bases). Germline V gene lookup returns CDR1 LNHDA and CDR2 SQIVND (reference sequence). The length of the CDR3 is 16 residues. Deletions cut 3 bases from V and 2 bases from J, with 11 bases between. The CDR3 region is CASSISAGTGANVLTF. The CDR3 DNA is TGTGCCAGTAGTATCAGCGCGGGGACTGGGGCCAACGTCCTGACTTTC.

The gene calls are TRBV29-1 and TRBJ1-3, with 9 positions matching TRBD1. V trimming: 4 bases; J trimming: 5 bases; junction bases outside the gene matches: 6. The CDR3 loop spans 14 amino acids. Germline V CDR1 and CDR2: SQVTM, ANQGSEA. This CDR3 reads CSVAIGTGRNTIYF. In DNA form, the CDR3 reads TGCAGCGTTGCAATCGGGACAGGGAGAAACACCATATATTTT.

The gene calls are TRBV2 and TRBJ1-6, with no clear D. CDR1 is SNHLY, CDR2 FYNNEI, per germline. Trimming left V 2 bases short and J 1 base short, with 15 bases between. The CDR3 has 18 amino acids. CDR3 in DNA: TGTGCCAGCAGTGAATTGAGCGAGGCAAAATCCTATAATTCACCCCTCCACTTT. Amino acids: CASSELSEAKSYNSPLHF.

The rearrangement links TRBV7-9 to TRBJ2-6, with 9 bases that match TRBD1. There are 17 residues in the CDR3. J gave up 1 base and V 5 bases, and 6 bases lay outside the gene matches. CDR1 is SEHNR and CDR2 is FQNEAQ in the germline V gene (reference sequence). CDR3 DNA sequence: TGTGCCAGCAGCCTCACAGGGGGCTTGTCTGGGGCCAACGTCCTGACTTTC. It specifies CASSLTGGLSGANVLTF. The full variable domain, its missing parts supplied by reference TRBV7-9 and TRBJ2-6, is DTGVSQNPRHKITKRGQNVTFRCDPISEHNRLYWYRQTLGQGPEFLTYFQNEAQLEKSRLLSDRFSAERPKGSFSTLEIQRTEQGDSAMYLCASSLTGGLSGANVLTFGAGSRLTVL.

This rearrangement joins TRBV5-1 to TRBJ1-2, with D unclear. This CDR3 spans 14 amino acids. The V gene lost 0 bases and the J gene lost 2 bases, with 8 bases spanning the gap. Germline V gene lookup returns CDR1 SGHRS and CDR2 YFSETQ. CDR3 region: CASSLDRWNYGYTF. The DNA for the CDR3 is TGCGCCAGCAGCTTGGACAGATGGAACTATGGCTACACCTTC.

The chain links TRBV18 to TRBJ2-4; TRBD1 aligns across 8 bases. The CDR3 is 15 residues long. Trimming removed 2 bases from V and 9 bases from J; junction bases left unmatched: 9. The germline V gene has CDR1 KGHSH and CDR2 LQKENI. The CDR3 reads CASSPGETGVPIQYF. In nucleotides, the CDR3 is TGTGCCAGCTCACCAGGAGAGACAGGGGTCCCCATTCAGTACTTC. The full variable domain, with the rest looked up from reference TRBV18 and TRBJ2-4, is NAGVMQNPRHLVRRRGQEARLRCSPMKGHSHVYWYRQLPEEGLKFMVYLQKENIIDESGMPKERFSAEFPKEGPSILRIQQVVRGDSAAYFCASSPGETGVPIQYFGAGTRLSVL.

The chain couples TRBV19 to TRBJ1-1; maybe TRBD1 (5 bases). Trimming cost V 7 bases and J 7 bases, with 10 bases left between them. Germline-derived CDR1 and CDR2 are LNHDA and SQIVND (reference sequence). The CDR3 consists of 11 residues. The CDR3 is CASMGQIEAFF. CDR3 bases: TGTGCCAGTATGGGGCAAATTGAAGCTTTCTTT.